The 4 T cell receptor beta chains given below trace back to one sample, sequenced in a study of shared clonotypes between healthy human individuals. TCRdb's copy holds only in-frame clones and misses some; the assay was immunoSEQ multiplex PCR. The table includes about 1 million clones, about 84% detected once. Sequencing was performed on memory CD4+ T cells from PBMCs. Specified subset: CD45RA-negative fraction. These receptors were taken from a man aged 18 to 35 in good health. Some clones in this sample may be carry-over from other donors' samples.

This chain uses TRBV14 with TRBJ2-3, with 14 positions matching TRBD2. The germline CDR1 and CDR2 sequences are SGHDN and FVKESK. CDR3 length equals 16 residues. J was trimmed by 10 bases and V by 1 base; bases with no gene match: 7. This CDR3 is CASSQGLAGGLAAQYF. CDR3 coding DNA: TGTGCCAGCAGCCAAGGACTAGCGGGAGGGCTTGCTGCGCAGTATTTT.

The gene calls are TRBV28 and TRBJ1-2; TRBD1 aligns across 7 bases. CDR1 is MDHEN, CDR2 SYDVKM, per germline. The CDR3 spans 14 residues. With 5 bases clipped from V and 5 bases from J, the junction kept 8 bases outside the gene matches. CDR3 coding DNA: TGTGCCAGCAGTGATAAGGGGGCAGGGTATGGCTACACCTTC. This gives the protein CASSDKGAGYGYTF.

V is TRBV5-6 and J is TRBJ1-2; a weak D match, TRBD1 (5 bases). Trimming stripped 4 bases from V and 1 base from J, with 14 bases between. The CDR3 runs to 15 residues. Per germline, CDR1 SGHDT and CDR2 YYEEEE. In nucleotides, the CDR3 is TGTGCCAGCAGCCCCTCGGGACGGTTTAACTATGGCTACACCTTC. It yields the protein CASSPSGRFNYGYTF.

J is TRBJ1-3 and V is TRBV28; 9 nucleotides match TRBD1. The V segment lost 8 bases and the J segment 0 bases; nucleotides outside the gene matches: 8. This CDR3 contains 16 residues. Germline V gene lookup returns CDR1 MDHEN and CDR2 SYDVKM. Here the CDR3 DNA reads TGTGCCAGCGCATGGGACAGGGAGTTCTCTGGAAACACCATATATTTT. Protein product: CASAWDREFSGNTIYF. Based on the CDR3 plus reference TRBV28 and TRBJ1-3, the full variable domain is DVKVTQSSRYLVKRTGEKVFLECVQDMDHENMFWYRQDPGLGLRLIYFSYDVKMKEKGDIPEGYSVSREKKERFSLILESASTNQTSMYLCASAWDREFSGNTIYFGEGSWLTVV.